This passage covers 12 T cell receptor beta chains from one sample sequenced in a study of CD8+ T cells in alopecia areata. Treatment defined: oral pan-JAK inhibitor, 5-10 mg twice daily. Reverse transcribed after extraction, RNA yielded cDNA as the sequencing template. Libraries were prepared by immunoSEQ multiplex PCR; TCRdb keeps only in-frame clonotypes and omits some of them. Of 65,000 to 75,000 clones in the sample, 29% were seen once. The input for sequencing was CD8+ T cells sorted from blood, taken at week 4, from a patient treated with tofacitinib. The receptor set was obtained from a human donor with alopecia areata.

This clone was counted only a few times. The V call is TRBV7-8, the J call TRBJ1-2; no reliable D call. Deletions cut 1 base from V and 1 base from J, with 10 bases between. There are 15 residues in the CDR3. The germline gives CDR1 SGHVS, CDR2 FQNEAQ. CDR3 nucleotides: TGTGCCAGCAGCTTAGGCGGGTACCATAACTATGGCTACACCTTC. Protein sequence: CASSLGGYHNYGYTF.

V is TRBV15 and J is TRBJ2-5; a weak D match, TRBD1 (5 bases). V was cut by 3 bases and J by 5 bases, with 25 bases left in between. Germline CDR1 reads LNHNV; CDR2 reads YYDKDF (reference sequence). The CDR3 consists of 18 residues. CDR3 sequence: CATSSRTYGAWQGETQYF. The CDR3 nucleotides read TGTGCCACCAGCAGCAGAACCTATGGGGCATGGCAGGGTGAGACCCAGTACTTC.

J is TRBJ1-1 and V is TRBV27, with D possibly matching TRBD1 (5 bases). V was cut by 4 bases and J by 5 bases, with 14 bases left in between. Looked up from germline, CDR1 is MNHEY and CDR2 is SMNVEV (reference sequence). This CDR3 spans 14 amino acids. The CDR3 DNA is TGTGCCAGCAGTTCGTTGGCAGGGCGAACTGAAGCTTTCTTT. As protein: CASSSLAGRTEAFF.

This sequence joins TRBV5-1 and TRBJ2-7; 10 nucleotides agree with TRBD1. Trimming cost V 3 bases and J 2 bases; bases outside gene matches: 2. The CDR3 sequence is 14 residues long. Germline V gives CDR1 SGHRS, CDR2 YFSETQ. The CDR3 sequence: CASSWGQGTYEQYF. CDR3 DNA sequence: TGCGCCAGCAGCTGGGGACAGGGGACCTACGAGCAGTACTTC.

The rearrangement links TRBV9 to TRBJ2-1; no reliable D call. The CDR3 runs 13 residues. V lost 3 bases and J 2 bases, leaving 6 bases between the germline ends. The germline V gene has CDR1 SGDLS and CDR2 YYNGEE. CDR3 sequence: CASSGATYNEQFF. As DNA, the CDR3 is TGTGCCAGCAGCGGGGCTACCTACAATGAGCAGTTCTTC.

This clone was counted between two and nine times. The chain links TRBV29-1 to TRBJ1-2; 8 bases match TRBD1. Germline lookup yields CDR1 SQVTM and CDR2 ANQGSEA. This CDR3 comprises 15 residues. V lost 8 bases, J lost 2 bases, and 13 bases stayed unmatched. Here the CDR3 DNA reads TGCAGCTACGATCGGGACAGGATGACAAACTATGGCTACACCTTC. It is translated as CSYDRDRMTNYGYTF.

This clone was counted between two and nine times. Here the CDR3 reads CSVEDRPYEQYF. CDR3 sequence (DNA): TGCAGCGTTGAGGACCGGCCGTACGAGCAGTACTTC. The chain uses TRBV29-1 and TRBJ2-7; D gene uncertain. Trimming took off 3 bases at V and 4 bases at J, with 10 bases between the two ends. This CDR3 spans 12 amino acids. Germline CDR1 and CDR2: SQVTM and ANQGSEA.

The V and J genes are TRBV15 and TRBJ2-4; no reliable D call. The CDR3 runs to 15 residues. Trimming took off 6 bases at V and 0 bases at J, with 12 bases between the two ends. Germline values: CDR1 LNHNV, CDR2 YYDKDF (reference sequence). The CDR3 protein is CATSVSRLAKNIQYF. In DNA form, the CDR3 reads TGTGCCACCAGTGTTTCTCGGCTAGCCAAAAACATTCAGTACTTC. The full variable domain, rest sourced from reference TRBV15 and TRBJ2-4, is DAMVIQNPRYQVTQFGKPVTLSCSQTLNHNVMYWYQQKSSQAPKLLFHYYDKDFNNEADTPDNFQSRRPNTSFCFLDIRSPGLGDTAMYLCATSVSRLAKNIQYFGAGTRLSVL.

The chain employs TRBV9 and TRBJ2-7, with TRBD2 matching 8 bases. In germline, CDR1 is SGDLS, CDR2 YYNGEE. The J segment lost 3 bases and the V segment lost 3 bases, leaving 8 bases of the junction unmatched. The CDR3 totals 15 residues. The CDR3 sequence: CASSGAGTSDYEQYF. DNA for the CDR3: TGTGCCAGCAGCGGGGCCGGGACTAGTGACTACGAGCAGTACTTC.

CDR3 protein: CASSLPANRRQETQYF. CDR3 DNA sequence: TGTGCCAGCAGCTTACCCGCTAACAGGAGACAAGAGACCCAGTACTTC. V gene TRBV7-9 combines with J gene TRBJ2-5, with D possibly being TRBD1 (5 bases). Deletions cut 2 bases from V and 2 bases from J, with 15 bases between. The CDR3 covers 16 residues. Germline V gene data show CDR1 as SEHNR and CDR2 as FQNEAQ (reference sequence).

This clone was detected a few times. The V call is TRBV28, the J call TRBJ2-5; TRBD1 agrees at 8 bases. With V trimmed by 5 bases and J by 5 bases, 10 bases remained unmatched. Germline V gives CDR1 MDHEN, CDR2 SYDVKM. The length of the CDR3 is 15 residues. As DNA, the CDR3 is TGTGCCAGCAGTCCCATGACAGGGGTAGGGGAGACCCAGTACTTC. Protein: CASSPMTGVGETQYF.

Written as DNA, the CDR3 is TGTGCCAGCAGCGTAGGGTTCGCGGGAGGGCCCTACGAGCAGTACTTC. Its translation: CASSVGFAGGPYEQYF. The rearrangement joins TRBV9 to TRBJ2-7; 9 bases map to TRBD2. The germline gives CDR1 SGDLS, CDR2 YYNGEE. V was clipped by 0 bases and J by 2 bases; unmatched bases: 6. The CDR3 has 16 residues. Looking up the rest from reference TRBV9 and TRBJ2-7 gives the full variable domain: DSGVTQTPKHLITATGQRVTLRCSPRSGDLSVYWYQQSLDQGLQFLIQYYNGEERAKGNILERFSAQQFPDLHSELNLSSLELGDSALYFCASSVGFAGGPYEQYFGPGTRLTVT.